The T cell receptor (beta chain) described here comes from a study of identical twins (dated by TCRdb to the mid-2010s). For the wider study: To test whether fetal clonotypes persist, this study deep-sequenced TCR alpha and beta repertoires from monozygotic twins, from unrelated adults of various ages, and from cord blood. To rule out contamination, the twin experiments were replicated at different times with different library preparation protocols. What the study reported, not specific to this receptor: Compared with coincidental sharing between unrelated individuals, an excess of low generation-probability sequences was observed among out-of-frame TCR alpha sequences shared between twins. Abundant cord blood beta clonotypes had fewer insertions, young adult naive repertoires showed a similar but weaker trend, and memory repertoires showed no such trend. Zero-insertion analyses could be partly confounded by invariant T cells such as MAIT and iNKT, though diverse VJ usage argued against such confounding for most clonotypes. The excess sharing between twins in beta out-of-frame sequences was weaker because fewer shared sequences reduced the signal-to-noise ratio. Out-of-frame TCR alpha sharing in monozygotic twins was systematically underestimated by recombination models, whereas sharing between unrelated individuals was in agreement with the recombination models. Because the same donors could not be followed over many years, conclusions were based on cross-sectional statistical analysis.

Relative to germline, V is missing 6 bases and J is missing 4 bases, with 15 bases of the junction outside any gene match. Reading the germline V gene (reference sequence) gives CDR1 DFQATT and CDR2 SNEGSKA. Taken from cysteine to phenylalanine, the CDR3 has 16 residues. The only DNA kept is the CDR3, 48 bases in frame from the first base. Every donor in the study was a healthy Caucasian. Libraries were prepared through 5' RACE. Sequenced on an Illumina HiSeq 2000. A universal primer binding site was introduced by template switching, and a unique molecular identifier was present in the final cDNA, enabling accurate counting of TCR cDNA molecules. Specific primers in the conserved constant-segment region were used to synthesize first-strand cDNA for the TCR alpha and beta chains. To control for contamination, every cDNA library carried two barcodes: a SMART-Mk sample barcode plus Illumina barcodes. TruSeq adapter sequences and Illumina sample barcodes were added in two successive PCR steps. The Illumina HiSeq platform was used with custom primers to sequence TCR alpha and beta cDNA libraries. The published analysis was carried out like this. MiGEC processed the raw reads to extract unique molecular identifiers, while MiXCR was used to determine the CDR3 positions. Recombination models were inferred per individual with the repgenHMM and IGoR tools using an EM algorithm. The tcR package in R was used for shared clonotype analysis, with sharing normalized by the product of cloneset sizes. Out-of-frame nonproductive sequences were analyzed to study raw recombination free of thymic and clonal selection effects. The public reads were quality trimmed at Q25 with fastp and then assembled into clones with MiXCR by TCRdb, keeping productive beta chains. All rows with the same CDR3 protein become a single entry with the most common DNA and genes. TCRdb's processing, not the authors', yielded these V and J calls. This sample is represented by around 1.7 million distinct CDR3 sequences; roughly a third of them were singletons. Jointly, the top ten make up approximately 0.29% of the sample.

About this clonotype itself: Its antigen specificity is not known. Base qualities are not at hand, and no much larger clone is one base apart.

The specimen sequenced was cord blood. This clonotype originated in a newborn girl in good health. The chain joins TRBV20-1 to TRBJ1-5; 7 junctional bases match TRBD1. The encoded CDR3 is CSATDRAGDWNQPQHF. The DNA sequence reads TGCAGTGCCACAGACAGGGCAGGCGATTGGAATCAGCCCCAGCATTTT.